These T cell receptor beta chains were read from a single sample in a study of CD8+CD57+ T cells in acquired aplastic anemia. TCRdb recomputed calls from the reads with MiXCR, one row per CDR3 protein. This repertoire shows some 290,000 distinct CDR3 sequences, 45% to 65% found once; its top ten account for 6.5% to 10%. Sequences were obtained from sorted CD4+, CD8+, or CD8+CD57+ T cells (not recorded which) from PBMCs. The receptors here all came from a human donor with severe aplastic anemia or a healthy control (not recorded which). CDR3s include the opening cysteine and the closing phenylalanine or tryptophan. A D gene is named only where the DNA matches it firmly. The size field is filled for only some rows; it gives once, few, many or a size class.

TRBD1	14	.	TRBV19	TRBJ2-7	TGTGCCAGTACAGGGGGGCAGGGGGCGTACGAGCAGTACTTC	CASTGGQGAYEQYF
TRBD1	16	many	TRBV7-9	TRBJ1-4	TGTGCCAGCAGCTTATGGGACAGGGCAACTAATGAAAAACTGTTTTTT	CASSLWDRATNEKLFF
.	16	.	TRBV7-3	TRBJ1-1	TGTGCCAGCAGCTTGAGAAAGGGGGGAACGAACACTGAAGCTTTCTTT	CASSLRKGGTNTEAFF
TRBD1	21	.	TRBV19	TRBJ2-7	TGTGCCAGTAGTATAGGTTACCCCCCAACGACCGGGACAGCCATTGTCTACGAGCAGTACTTC	CASSIGYPPTTGTAIVYEQYF
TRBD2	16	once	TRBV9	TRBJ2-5	TGTGCCAGCAGTGAAGGGGTGGTAGCGGGAGAAGAGACCCAATACTTC	CASSEGVVAGEETQYF
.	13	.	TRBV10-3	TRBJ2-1	TGTGCCATCAGTGAGTCGAACAGGGTTGGGCAGTTCTTC	CAISESNRVGQFF
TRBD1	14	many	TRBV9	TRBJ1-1	TGTGCCAGCAGCGCGAGACAGGGGAACACTGAAGCTTTCTTT	CASSARQGNTEAFF
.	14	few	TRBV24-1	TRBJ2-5	TGTGCCACCAGTGACTCTGGGCCTTCAGAGACCCAGTACTTC	CATSDSGPSETQYF
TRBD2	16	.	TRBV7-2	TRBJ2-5	TGTGCCAGCAGCCGACCTAGCGGGGGGGTTGAAGAGACCCAGTACTTC	CASSRPSGGVEETQYF
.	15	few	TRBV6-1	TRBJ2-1	TGTGCCAGCAGTGAAAATCACCTCCCGGGGAGCGAGCAGTTCTTC	CASSENHLPGSEQFF
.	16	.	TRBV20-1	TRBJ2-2	TGCAGTGCTAGAGAGCACAGCCGGACGCCCACCGGGGAGCTGTTTTTT	CSAREHSRTPTGELFF
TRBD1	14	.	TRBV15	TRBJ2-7	TGTGCCACCAAAGAACAGGGGGCTATCTACGAGCAGTACTTC	CATKEQGAIYEQYF
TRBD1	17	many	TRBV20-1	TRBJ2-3	TGCAGTGCTAGAGAACTTGGACAGGGGGCTAGCACAGATACGCAGTATTTT	CSARELGQGASTDTQYF
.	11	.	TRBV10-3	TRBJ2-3	TGTGCCATCCTTGGGACAGATACGCAGTATTTT	CAILGTDTQYF
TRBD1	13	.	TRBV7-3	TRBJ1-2	TGTGCCAGCAGCTTTCGGGACAGGCCCTCCTACACCTTC	CASSFRDRPSYTF
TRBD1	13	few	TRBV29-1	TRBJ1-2	TGCAGTGCTAGGGACAGATCTAACTATGGCTACACCTTC	CSARDRSNYGYTF
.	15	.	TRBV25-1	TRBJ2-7	TGTGCCAGCAGTGCAGACCCCGGGATCTCCTACGAGCAGTACTTC	CASSADPGISYEQYF
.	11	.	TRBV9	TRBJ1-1	TGTGCCAGCAGCGGGAGCAGGCAGGCTTTCTTT	CASSGSRQAFF
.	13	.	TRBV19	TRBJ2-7	TGTGCCAGTAGCATCTACCATACCTACGAGCAGTACTTC	CASSIYHTYEQYF
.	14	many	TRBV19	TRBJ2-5	TGTGCCAGTAGTATATCCGGGACGGGGGAGACCCAGTACTTC	CASSISGTGETQYF
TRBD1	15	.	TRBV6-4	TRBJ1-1	TGTGCCAGCAGCCTGACAGGGAGGATGAACACTGAAGCTTTCTTT	CASSLTGRMNTEAFF
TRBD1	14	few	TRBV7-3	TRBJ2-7	TGTGCCAGCAGCTACCCGGGACAGGGCTGGGAGCAGTACTTC	CASSYPGQGWEQYF
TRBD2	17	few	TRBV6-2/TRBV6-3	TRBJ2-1	TGTGCCAGCAGTCCGTCTAGCGGGGCCGGTTCCTACAATGAGCAGTTCTTC	CASSPSSGAGSYNEQFF
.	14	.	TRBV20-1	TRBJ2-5	TGCAGCCCCTCCCTAGCGACTGCGGAGGAGACCCAGTACTTC	CSPSLATAEETQYF
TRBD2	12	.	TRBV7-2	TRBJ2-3	TGTGCCAGCGGGAGGGCGACAGATACGCAGTATTTT	CASGRATDTQYF
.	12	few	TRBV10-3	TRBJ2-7	TGTGCCATCAGTGAGTTCAGGGAGGAGCAGTACTTC	CAISEFREEQYF
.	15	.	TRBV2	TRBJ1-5	TGTGCCAGCAGTGAACAGGAACTCGGCAATCAGCCCCAGCATTTT	CASSEQELGNQPQHF
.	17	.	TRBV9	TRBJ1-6	TGTGCCAGCAGGCGTAGCGCGGGGGCATGGGTTCGTTCAAGTAGCCACTTT	CASRRSAGAWVRSSSHF
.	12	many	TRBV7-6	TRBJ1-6	TGTGCCAGCAGCCCACCGAATTCACCCCTCCACTTT	CASSPPNSPLHF
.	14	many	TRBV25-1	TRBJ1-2	TGTGCCAGCAGTGAATTCGGGGGCAGCTATGGCTACACCTTC	CASSEFGGSYGYTF
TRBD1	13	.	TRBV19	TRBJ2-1	TGTGCCAGTAGTAAGACAGGGTACAATGAGCAGTTCTTC	CASSKTGYNEQFF
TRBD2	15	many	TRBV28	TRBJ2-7	TGTGCCAGCAGTTTCGGGCTAGCGGGGGTCTACGAGCAGTACTTC	CASSFGLAGVYEQYF
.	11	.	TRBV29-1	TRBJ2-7	TGCAGCGTTTCGGCAGGTCGTGAGCAGTACTTC	CSVSAGREQYF
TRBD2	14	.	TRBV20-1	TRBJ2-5	TGCAGTGCTAGAATGGGACTAGTCAGCCAGACCCAGTACTTC	CSARMGLVSQTQYF
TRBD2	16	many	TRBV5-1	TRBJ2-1	TGCGCCAGCAGCCCCGGGGGGGGCGCGACCTACAATGAGCAGTTCTTC	CASSPGGGATYNEQFF
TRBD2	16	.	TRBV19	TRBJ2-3	TGTGCCAGTAGTGCCCGGACTAGCGATAGCACAGATACGCAGTATTTT	CASSARTSDSTDTQYF
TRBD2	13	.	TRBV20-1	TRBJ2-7	TGCAGTGCTAGGTCAGGACTAGTTCGCGAGCAGTACTTC	CSARSGLVREQYF
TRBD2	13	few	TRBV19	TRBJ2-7	TGTGCCAGTAGTAGGAGCGGGGCCTACGAGCAGTACTTC	CASSRSGAYEQYF
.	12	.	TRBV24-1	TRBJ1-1	TGTGCCACCAGTGATACAGCCGAGGAAGCTTTCTTT	CATSDTAEEAFF
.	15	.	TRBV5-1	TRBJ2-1	TGCGCCAGCAGCTTAGGCGGCGAGGCATACAATGAGCAGTTCTTC	CASSLGGEAYNEQFF
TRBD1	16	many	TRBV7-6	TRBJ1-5	TGTGCCAGCAGCTTAGGGCCAGGGGGGAGCAATCAGCCCCAGCATTTT	CASSLGPGGSNQPQHF
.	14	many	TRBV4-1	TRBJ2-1	TGCGCCAGCAGCCAAGAGCAAGAGAACAATGAGCAGTTCTTC	CASSQEQENNEQFF
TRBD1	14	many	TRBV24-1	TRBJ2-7	TGTGCCACCAGTGGCAGGGGGAGCTCCTACGAGCAGTACTTC	CATSGRGSSYEQYF
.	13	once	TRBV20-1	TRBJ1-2	TGCAGTGCTAGTGGTATAGTTAACTATGGCTACACCTTC	CSASGIVNYGYTF
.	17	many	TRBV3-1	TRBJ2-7	TGTGCCAGCAGCCAAGATCACGGGGGACCGCATTCCTACGAGCAGTACTTC	CASSQDHGGPHSYEQYF
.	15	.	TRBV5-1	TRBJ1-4	TGCGCCAGCAGCTTGGTCGGGGGAGCTAATGAAATACTGTTTTTT	CASSLVGGANEILFF
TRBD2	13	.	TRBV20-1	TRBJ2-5	TGCAGTGCTTTAGCGGGGGACCAAGAGACCCAGTACTTC	CSALAGDQETQYF
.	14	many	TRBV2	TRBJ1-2	TGTGCCAGCAGTACAGGACAGATCAACTATGGCTACACCTTC	CASSTGQINYGYTF
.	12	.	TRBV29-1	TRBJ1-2	TGCAGCGTTGGACAGGAACTTTATGGCTACACCTTC	CSVGQELYGYTF
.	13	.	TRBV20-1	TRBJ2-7	TGCAGTGTCCCGTCCGGGACGAGGAACGAGCAGTACTTC	CSVPSGTRNEQYF
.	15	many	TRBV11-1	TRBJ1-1	TGTGCCAGCAGCTTAGAGGGCAGGGGCGGCACTGAAGCTTTCTTT	CASSLEGRGGTEAFF
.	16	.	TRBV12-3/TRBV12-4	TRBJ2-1	TGTGCCAGCAGCAGGACAGCCGCTAGCTCCTACAATGAGCAGTTCTTC	CASSRTAASSYNEQFF
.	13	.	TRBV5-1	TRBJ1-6	TGCGCCAGCAGCTTGGATGGGACAAGCCCATCCGTCTTT	CASSLDGTSPSVF
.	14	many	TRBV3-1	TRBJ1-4	TGTGCCAGCAGCCAAGGCCGGACCGGAGAAAAACTGTTTTTT	CASSQGRTGEKLFF
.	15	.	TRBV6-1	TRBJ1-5	TGTGCCAGCAGCGCACAGGCTTCACGGGATCAGCCCCAGCATTTT	CASSAQASRDQPQHF